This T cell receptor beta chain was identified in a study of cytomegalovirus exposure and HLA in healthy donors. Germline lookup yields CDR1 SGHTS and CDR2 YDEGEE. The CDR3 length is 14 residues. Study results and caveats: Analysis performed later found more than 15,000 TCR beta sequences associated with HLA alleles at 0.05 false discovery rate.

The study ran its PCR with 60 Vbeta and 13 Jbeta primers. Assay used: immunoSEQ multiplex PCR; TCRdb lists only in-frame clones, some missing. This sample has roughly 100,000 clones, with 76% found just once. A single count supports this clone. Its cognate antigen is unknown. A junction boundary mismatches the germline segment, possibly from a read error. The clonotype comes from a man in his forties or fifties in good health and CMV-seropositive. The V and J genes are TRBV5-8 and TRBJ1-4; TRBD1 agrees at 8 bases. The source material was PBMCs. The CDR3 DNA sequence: TGCGCCAGCAGCCCGACAGGGGATAATGAAAAACTGTTTTTT. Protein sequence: CASSPTGDNEKLFF.